This T cell receptor beta chain is drawn from a study of technical replicates of blood from a handful of donors. Profiling relied on immunoSEQ multiplex PCR, and the TCRdb table lists in-frame clones only, not all of them. The sample lists about 80,000 clones; about 95% were seen once. Germline loops: CDR1 MDHEN, CDR2 SYDVKM. The CDR3 is made up of 17 amino acids. Trimming cost V 3 bases and J 6 bases; bases outside gene matches: 11. The V and J genes are TRBV28 and TRBJ2-2; 9 bases are a match to TRBD1. This sequence was found in a human donor in good health. Sequencing input: T cells isolated from PBMCs. Written as DNA, the CDR3 is TGTGCCAGCAGTTTTGGGACAGGGCATGAAAGGGCCGGGGAGCTGTTTTTT. Translated: CASSFGTGHERAGELFF. The entire variable domain, with the rest obtained from reference TRBV28 and TRBJ2-2, is as follows: DVKVTQSSRYLVKRTGEKVFLECVQDMDHENMFWYRQDPGLGLRLIYFSYDVKMKEKGDIPEGYSVSREKKERFSLILESASTNQTSMYLCASSFGTGHERAGELFFGEGSRLTVL.